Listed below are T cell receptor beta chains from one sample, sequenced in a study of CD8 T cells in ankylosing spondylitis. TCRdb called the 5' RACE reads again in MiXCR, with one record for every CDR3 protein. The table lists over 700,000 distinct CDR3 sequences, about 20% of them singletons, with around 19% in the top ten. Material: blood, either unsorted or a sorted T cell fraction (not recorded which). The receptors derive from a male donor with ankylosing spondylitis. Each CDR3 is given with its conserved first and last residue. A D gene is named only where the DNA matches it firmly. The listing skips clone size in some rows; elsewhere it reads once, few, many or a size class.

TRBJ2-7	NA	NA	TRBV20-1	CSARTQEGVPFYEQYF	TGCAGTGCTCGGACACAGGAAGGGGTTCCTTTCTACGAGCAGTACTTC
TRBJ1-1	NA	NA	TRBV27	CASSFGTIERGTEAFF	TGTGCCAGCAGTTTCGGGACGATCGAACGGGGTACTGAAGCTTTCTTT
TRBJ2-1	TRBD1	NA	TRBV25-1	CASSDKRPPTGVTYNEQFF	TGTGCCAGCAGTGATAAACGCCCACCCACAGGGGTGACCTACAATGAGCAGTTCTTC
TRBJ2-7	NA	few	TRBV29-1	CSVEFQGLSAPYEQYF	TGCAGCGTTGAATTCCAGGGGCTGTCAGCGCCCTACGAGCAGTACTTC
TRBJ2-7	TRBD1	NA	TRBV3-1	CASSLRGQGYYEQYF	TGTGCCAGCAGCCTTCGGGGACAGGGCTACTACGAGCAGTACTTC
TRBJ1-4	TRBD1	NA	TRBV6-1	CASSSDRGSEKLFF	TGTGCCAGCAGCTCCGACAGGGGGAGTGAAAAACTGTTTTTT
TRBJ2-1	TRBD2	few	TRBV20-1	CSARALAGDNEQFF	TGCAGTGCTAGGGCACTAGCGGGGGATAATGAGCAGTTCTTC
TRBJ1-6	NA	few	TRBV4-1	CASSQGGEGNSLHF	TGCGCCAGCAGCCAAGGCGGAGAAGGTAATTCCCTCCACTTT
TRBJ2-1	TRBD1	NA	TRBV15	CATSRGFPGGNEQFF	TGTGCCACCAGCAGAGGGTTTCCAGGGGGCAATGAGCAGTTCTTC
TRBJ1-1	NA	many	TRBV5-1	CASSFRGGESEAFF	TGCGCCAGCAGTTTCCGGGGCGGAGAGAGTGAAGCTTTCTTT
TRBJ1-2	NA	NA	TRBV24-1	CATSGAAGSYGYTF	TGTGCCACCAGCGGCGCCGCCGGATCCTATGGCTACACCTTC
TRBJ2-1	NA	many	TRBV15	CATSTGENSYNEQFF	TGTGCCACCAGCACGGGAGAGAACTCCTACAATGAGCAGTTCTTC
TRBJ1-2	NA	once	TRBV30	CAWSLEGHYGYTF	TGTGCCTGGAGCCTAGAAGGGCACTATGGCTACACCTTC
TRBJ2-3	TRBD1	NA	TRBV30	CAGGQDPRADTQYF	TGTGCCGGGGGACAGGACCCGAGGGCAGATACGCAGTATTTT
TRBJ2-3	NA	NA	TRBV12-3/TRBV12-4	CASSLIVSSTDTQYF	TGTGCCAGCAGTTTGATAGTGTCTAGCACAGATACGCAGTATTTT
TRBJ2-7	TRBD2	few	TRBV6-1	CASSGTSGSLNEQYF	TGTGCCAGCAGTGGAACTAGCGGGAGTCTCAACGAGCAGTACTTC
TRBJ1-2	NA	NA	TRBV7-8	CASSLYSRQGGYTF	TGTGCCAGCAGCTTATACAGTCGGCAGGGTGGCTACACCTTC
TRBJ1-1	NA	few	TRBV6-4	CASINRVAFF	TGTGCCAGCATAAACAGGGTTGCTTTCTTT
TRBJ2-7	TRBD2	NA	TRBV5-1	CASSLRLAMGPYEQYF	TGCGCCAGCAGCTTGCGACTAGCGATGGGGCCATACGAGCAGTACTTC
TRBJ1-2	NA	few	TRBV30	CAWSPRRGRDGYTF	TGTGCCTGGAGTCCACGAAGGGGGAGGGATGGCTACACCTTC
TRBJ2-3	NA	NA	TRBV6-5	CASSYLGGRTDTQYF	TGTGCCAGCAGTTACTTGGGCGGACGCACAGATACGCAGTATTTT
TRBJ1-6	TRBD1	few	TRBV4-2	CASSREDRDNSPLHF	TGTGCCAGCAGCCGGGAGGACAGGGATAATTCACCCCTCCACTTT
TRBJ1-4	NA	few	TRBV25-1	CASSEWGRTNEKLFF	TGTGCCAGCAGTGAATGGGGCAGAACTAATGAAAAACTGTTTTTT
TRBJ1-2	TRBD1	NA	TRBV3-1	CASGNRDRGLGYTF	TGTGCCAGCGGCAATCGGGACAGGGGGCTTGGCTACACCTTC
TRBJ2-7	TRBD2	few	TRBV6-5	CASSYPSDGLAREQYF	TGTGCCAGCAGTTACCCTTCCGATGGACTAGCGCGAGAGCAGTACTTC
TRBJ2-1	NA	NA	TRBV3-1	CASSQATTYNEQFF	TGTGCCAGCAGCCAAGCAACGACCTACAATGAGCAGTTCTTC
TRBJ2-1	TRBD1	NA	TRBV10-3	CAFSLPVPPGAGGGNEQFF	TGTGCCTTCAGTTTACCGGTACCTCCCGGGGCAGGGGGTGGCAATGAGCAGTTCTTC
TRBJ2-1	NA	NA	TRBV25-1	CASSEDRLGNEQFF	TGTGCCAGCAGTGAGGATCGACTGGGCAATGAGCAGTTCTTC
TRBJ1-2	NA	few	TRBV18	CASSPQAESGYTF	TGTGCCAGCTCACCACAGGCAGAGAGCGGCTACACCTTC
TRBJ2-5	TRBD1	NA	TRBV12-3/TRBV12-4	CASRMDRDQETQYF	TGTGCCAGCAGGATGGACAGGGACCAAGAGACCCAGTACTTC
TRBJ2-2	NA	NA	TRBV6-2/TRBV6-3	CASSSAPRAGELFF	TGTGCCAGCAGCTCCGCCCCTAGGGCCGGGGAGCTGTTTTTT
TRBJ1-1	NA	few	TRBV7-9	CASQEVGTEAFF	TGTGCCTCCCAAGAGGTGGGGACTGAAGCTTTCTTT
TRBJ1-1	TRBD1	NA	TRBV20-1	CSASTDRDPGNDEGAFF	TGCAGTGCTAGCACGGACAGGGACCCAGGTAACGACGAGGGAGCTTTCTTT
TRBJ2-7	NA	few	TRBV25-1	CASSVGGVPPYEQYF	TGTGCCAGCAGTGTTGGGGGTGTTCCCCCATACGAGCAGTACTTC
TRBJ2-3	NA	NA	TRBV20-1	CSASHLPDTQYF	TGCAGTGCTTCCCACCTCCCAGATACGCAGTATTTT
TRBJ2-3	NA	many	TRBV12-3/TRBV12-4	CASSLTLIPTDTQYF	TGTGCCAGCAGTTTAACTTTGATCCCCACAGATACGCAGTATTTT
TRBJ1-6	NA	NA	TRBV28	CASSLGGTPLHF	TGTGCCAGCAGTTTGGGGGGGACACCCCTCCACTTT
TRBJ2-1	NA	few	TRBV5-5	CASSMLGTQFF	TGTGCCAGCAGCATGCTGGGAACTCAGTTCTTC
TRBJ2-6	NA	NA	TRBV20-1	CSALTGRGANVLTF	TGCAGTGCTCTGACAGGGAGGGGGGCCAACGTCCTGACTTTC
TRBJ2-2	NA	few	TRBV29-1	CSVDSGSDTGELFF	TGCAGCGTTGATTCAGGGTCGGACACCGGGGAGCTGTTTTTT
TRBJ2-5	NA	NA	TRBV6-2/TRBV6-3	CASSYEVSQETQYF	TGTGCCAGCAGTTACGAGGTCAGCCAAGAGACCCAGTACTTC
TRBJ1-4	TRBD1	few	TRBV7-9	CASSLGDSNEKLFF	TGTGCCAGCAGTTTAGGGGACAGTAATGAAAAACTGTTTTTT
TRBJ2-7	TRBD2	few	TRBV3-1	CASQEASGRTYEQYF	TGTGCCAGCCAAGAAGCTAGCGGGCGTACCTACGAGCAGTACTTC
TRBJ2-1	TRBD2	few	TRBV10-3	CAISESAGGDNEQFF	TGTGCCATCAGTGAGTCGGCGGGGGGGGACAATGAGCAGTTCTTC
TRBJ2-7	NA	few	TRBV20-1	CSATDLEGSWEQYF	TGCAGTGCTACCGACTTAGAAGGTTCTTGGGAGCAGTACTTC
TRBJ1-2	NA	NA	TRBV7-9	CASSLAAQAGRYGYTF	TGTGCCAGCAGCTTAGCCGCCCAGGCAGGGCGCTATGGCTACACCTTC
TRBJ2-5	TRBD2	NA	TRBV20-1	CSASRLAVPGETQYF	TGCAGTGCTAGTCGACTAGCGGTTCCAGGGGAGACCCAGTACTTC
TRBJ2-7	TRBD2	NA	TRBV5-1	CASSWGSGIVNEQYF	TGCGCCAGCAGCTGGGGGAGCGGGATTGTAAACGAGCAGTACTTC
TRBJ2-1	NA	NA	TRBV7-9	CASIRAGNEQFF	TGTGCCAGCATTCGGGCGGGCAATGAGCAGTTCTTC
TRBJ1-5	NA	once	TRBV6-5	CASSYGPGVQPQHF	TGTGCCAGCAGTTACGGCCCAGGGGTTCAGCCCCAGCATTTT
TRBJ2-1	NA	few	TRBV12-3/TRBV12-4	CASSLGFSYNEQFF	TGTGCCAGCAGTTTAGGCTTCTCCTACAATGAGCAGTTCTTC
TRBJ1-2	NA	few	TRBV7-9	CASSLALTGYASYTF	TGTGCCAGCAGCTTAGCGCTCACAGGCTACGCCAGCTACACCTTC
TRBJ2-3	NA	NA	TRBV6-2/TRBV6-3	CASSRSRKNSGSTDTQYF	TGTGCCAGCAGTCGGAGCCGAAAGAATAGCGGTAGCACAGATACGCAGTATTTT
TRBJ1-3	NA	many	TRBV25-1	CASSATGRFGNTIYF	TGTGCCAGCAGTGCCACAGGGAGGTTTGGAAACACCATATATTTT
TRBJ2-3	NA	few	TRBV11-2	CASSFPGMADTQYF	TGTGCCAGCAGCTTTCCAGGGATGGCAGATACGCAGTATTTT
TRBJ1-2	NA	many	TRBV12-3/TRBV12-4	CASSFAEGGYTF	TGTGCCAGCAGCTTCGCAGAGGGGGGCTACACCTTC
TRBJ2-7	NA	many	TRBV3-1	CASSQDGPYEQYF	TGTGCCAGCAGCCAAGATGGCCCCTACGAGCAGTACTTC
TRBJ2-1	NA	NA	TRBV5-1	CASSLVDVYNEQFF	TGCGCCAGCAGCTTGGTGGACGTTTACAATGAGCAGTTCTTC
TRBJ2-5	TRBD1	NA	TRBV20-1	CSASTSTGTQETQYF	TGCAGTGCTAGTACCTCGACAGGGACCCAAGAGACCCAGTACTTC
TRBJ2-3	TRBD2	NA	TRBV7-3	CASSWGLAGETDTQYF	TGTGCCAGCAGCTGGGGACTAGCGGGAGAGACAGATACGCAGTATTTT